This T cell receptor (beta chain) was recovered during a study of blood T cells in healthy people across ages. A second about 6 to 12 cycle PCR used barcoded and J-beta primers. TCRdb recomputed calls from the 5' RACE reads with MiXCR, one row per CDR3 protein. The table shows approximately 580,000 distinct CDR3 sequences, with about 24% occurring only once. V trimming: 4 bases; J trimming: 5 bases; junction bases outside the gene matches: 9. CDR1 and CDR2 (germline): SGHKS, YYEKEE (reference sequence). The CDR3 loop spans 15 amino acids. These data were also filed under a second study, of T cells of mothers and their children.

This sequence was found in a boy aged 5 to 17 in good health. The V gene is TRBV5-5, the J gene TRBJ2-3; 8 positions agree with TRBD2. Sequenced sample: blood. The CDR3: CASSRSGSNRDTQYF. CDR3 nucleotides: TGTGCCAGCAGCAGAAGCGGGAGTAATAGAGATACGCAGTATTTT.